The table lists the clone carrying this TCR beta chain with a count of one. Its target is not known. This entry is derived from a study of cytomegalovirus exposure and HLA in healthy donors. Study overall: In a later analysis, it was reported that the approximately 110 validation repertoires had been produced on the same platform as the 690 or so repertoires belonging to the first cohort.

V shed 7 bases, J shed 5 bases, and the junction held 3 bases outside the gene matches. This CDR3 has 13 residues. Germline V gene data show CDR1 as ENHRY and CDR2 as SYGVKD. This table comes from immunoSEQ multiplex PCR, and its TCRdb copy is limited to in-frame clones, with some not included. The top ten hold about 10% of the sample, which has roughly 150,000 clones, less than 90% seen once. General study points: Rare sequences made up most TCRs, while some public TCRs were found in many donors. Subsequent analysis showed first-cohort TCR clusters tending to co-occur in roughly 130 validation repertoires.

The specimen was PBMCs. This sequence joins TRBV10-3 and TRBJ2-3, with 10 bases identical to TRBD2. The TCR sequence derives from a man aged 25-40 years in good health and CMV-seropositive. The CDR3 region has the DNA TGTGCCATCATGAGGACTAGCGGAGATACGCAGTATTTT. Its translation: CAIMRTSGDTQYF.